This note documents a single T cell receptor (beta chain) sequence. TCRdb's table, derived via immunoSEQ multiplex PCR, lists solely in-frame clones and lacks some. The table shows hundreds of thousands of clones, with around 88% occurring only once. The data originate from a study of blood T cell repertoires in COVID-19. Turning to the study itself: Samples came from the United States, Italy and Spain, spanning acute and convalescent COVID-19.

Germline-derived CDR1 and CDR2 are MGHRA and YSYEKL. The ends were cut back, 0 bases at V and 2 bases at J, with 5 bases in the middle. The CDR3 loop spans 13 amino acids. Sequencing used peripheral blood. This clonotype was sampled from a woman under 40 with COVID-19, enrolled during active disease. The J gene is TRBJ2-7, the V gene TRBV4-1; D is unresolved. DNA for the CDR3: TGCGCCAGCAGCCAAGATCCCACCTACGAGCAGTACTTC. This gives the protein CASSQDPTYEQYF.